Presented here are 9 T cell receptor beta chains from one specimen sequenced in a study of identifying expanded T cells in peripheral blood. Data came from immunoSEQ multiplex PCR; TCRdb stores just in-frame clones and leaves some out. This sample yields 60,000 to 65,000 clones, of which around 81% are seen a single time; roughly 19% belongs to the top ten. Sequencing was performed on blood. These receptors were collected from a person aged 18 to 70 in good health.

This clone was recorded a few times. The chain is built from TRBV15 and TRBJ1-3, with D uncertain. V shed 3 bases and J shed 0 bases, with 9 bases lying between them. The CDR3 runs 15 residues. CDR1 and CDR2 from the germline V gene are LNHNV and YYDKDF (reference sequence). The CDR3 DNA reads TGTGCCACCAGCAGTCCCACGAGCTCTGGAAACACCATATATTTT. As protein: CATSSPTSSGNTIYF.

The CDR3 spells CASSYARGGYTF. In DNA, the CDR3 is TGTGCCAGCAGTTACGCGAGAGGCGGCTACACCTTC. The chain links TRBV6-5 to TRBJ1-2, with D uncertain. V was pared by 2 bases and J by 8 bases, with 9 bases between. The CDR3 consists of 12 residues. Per the germline V gene, CDR1 is MNHEY and CDR2 is SVGAGI.

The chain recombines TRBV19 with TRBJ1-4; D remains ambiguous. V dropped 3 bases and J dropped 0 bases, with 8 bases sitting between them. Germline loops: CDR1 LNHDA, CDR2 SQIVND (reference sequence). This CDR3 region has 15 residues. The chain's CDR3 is CASSIWSSTNEKLFF. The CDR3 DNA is TGTGCCAGTAGTATTTGGTCTTCAACTAATGAAAAACTGTTTTTT.

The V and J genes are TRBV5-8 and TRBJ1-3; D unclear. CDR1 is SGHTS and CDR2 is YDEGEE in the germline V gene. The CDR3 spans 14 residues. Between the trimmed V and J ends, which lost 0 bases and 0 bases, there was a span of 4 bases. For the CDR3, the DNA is TGTGCCAGCAGCTTGGGTAACTCTGGAAACACCATATATTTT. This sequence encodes CASSLGNSGNTIYF.

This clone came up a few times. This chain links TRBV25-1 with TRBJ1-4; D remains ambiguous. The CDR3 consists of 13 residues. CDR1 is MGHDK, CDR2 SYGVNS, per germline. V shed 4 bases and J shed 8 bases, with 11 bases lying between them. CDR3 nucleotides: TGTGCCAGCAGTGGCTCAAACACAGAAAAACTGTTTTTT. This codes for CASSGSNTEKLFF.

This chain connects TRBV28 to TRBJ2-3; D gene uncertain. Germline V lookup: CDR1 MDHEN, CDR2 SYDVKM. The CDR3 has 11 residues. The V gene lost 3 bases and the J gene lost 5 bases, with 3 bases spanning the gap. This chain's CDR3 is CASSFRDTQYF. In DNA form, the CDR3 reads TGTGCCAGCAGTTTCCGAGATACGCAGTATTTT.

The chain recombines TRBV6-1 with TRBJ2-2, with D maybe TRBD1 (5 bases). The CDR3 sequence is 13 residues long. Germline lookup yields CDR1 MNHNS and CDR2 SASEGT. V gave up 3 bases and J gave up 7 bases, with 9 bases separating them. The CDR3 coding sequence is TGTGCCAGCAGTGACGGACAAAGCGGGGAGCTGTTTTTT. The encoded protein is CASSDGQSGELFF.

As DNA, the CDR3 is TGTGCTAGTGGTTTTACAACCGGGACAGGGGTATACGAGCAGTACGTC. This translates into CASGFTTGTGVYEQYV. The chain employs TRBV12-5 and TRBJ2-7, with 10 positions matching TRBD1. Looked up from germline, CDR1 is LGHNT and CDR2 is FRNRAP. Trimming took 3 bases from V and 4 from J; bases not matched to a gene: 9. This CDR3 is built from 16 residues.

The CDR3 spells CASSLRQSSYNEQFF. CDR3 in DNA: TGTGCCAGCAGTTTGAGGCAGAGCTCCTACAATGAGCAGTTCTTC. V usage is TRBV27 and J usage is TRBJ2-1; D ambiguous. The CDR3 has 15 residues. The V end was cut by 3 bases, the J end by 0 bases, with 9 bases between. Germline CDR1 MNHEY, CDR2 SMNVEV (reference sequence).